The 9 T cell receptor beta chains reported below all come from one sample, sequenced in a study of blood T cell repertoires in COVID-19. TCRdb's copy holds only in-frame clones and misses some; the assay was immunoSEQ multiplex PCR. The sample contains around 100,000 clones, around 87% of which appear only once. Sequenced sample: peripheral blood. These receptors were obtained from a man over 45 with acute or convalescent COVID-19.

This clone was counted once. The junction does not match germline at one end; this may be a read error. Distinct nucleotide sequences in the sample also encode this CDR3. This chain joins TRBV28 and TRBJ2-7; 10 bases match TRBD1. This CDR3 contains 17 residues. Germline values: CDR1 MDHEN, CDR2 SYDVKM. CDR3 sequence reads: CASSFWTGGLLSYEQYF. In nucleotides, the CDR3 is TGTGCCAGCAGTTTCTGGACAGGGGGTCTGCTCTCCTACGAACAGTACTTC.

This clone was detected once. V and J are TRBV2 and TRBJ2-1, with TRBD2 matching 8 bases. J was trimmed by 3 bases and V by 6 bases; bases with no gene match: 1. This CDR3 has 13 amino acids. Germline V gene data show CDR1 as SNHLY and CDR2 as FYNNEI. Written as DNA, the CDR3 is TGTGCCAGCAGCGGGACTAGCTACAATGAGCAGTTCTTC. Translation: CASSGTSYNEQFF.

The chain has TRBV29-1 and TRBJ1-4, with no clear D. Germline V CDR1 and CDR2: SQVTM, ANQGSEA. The CDR3 is 14 residues long. Trimming cost V 7 bases and J 0 bases, with 12 bases left between them. The DNA of the CDR3 is TGCAGCGCCCGGGAACAGTCAACTAATGAAAAACTGTTTTTT. Amino acid sequence: CSAREQSTNEKLFF.

The CDR3 sequence is CAISEGTGDGTQYF. The CDR3 DNA follows: TGTGCCATCAGTGAGGGGACAGGGGACGGGACCCAGTACTTC. V gene TRBV10-3 combines with J gene TRBJ2-5; 10 positions agree with TRBD1. Germline CDR1 ENHRY, CDR2 SYGVKD. The CDR3 spans 14 residues. Losses at the gene ends were 2 bases for V and 7 bases for J; bases not matched to a gene: 4.

The chain carries TRBV25-1 and TRBJ2-3; the D gene is possibly TRBD1 (5 bases). Trimming left V 0 bases short and J 1 base short, with 14 bases between. The CDR3 is 17 residues long. CDR1 MGHDK and CDR2 SYGVNS come from the germline V gene. CDR3 region: CASSEYFVRVGTDTQYF. CDR3 in DNA: TGTGCCAGCAGTGAATATTTTGTCAGGGTGGGCACAGATACGCAGTATTTT. The whole variable domain, remainder taken from reference TRBV25-1 and TRBJ2-3, is EADIYQTPRYLVIGTGKKITLECSQTMGHDKMYWYQQDPGMELHLIHYSYGVNSTEKGDLSSESTVSRIRTEHFPLTLESARPSHTSQYLCASSEYFVRVGTDTQYFGPGTRLTVL.

The chain couples TRBV9 to TRBJ1-3, with D possibly TRBD1 on 5 matching bases. The CDR3 covers 17 residues. Germline V gives CDR1 SGDLS, CDR2 YYNGEE. Between the trimmed V and J ends, which lost 1 base and 2 bases, there was a span of 16 bases. CDR3 nucleotide sequence: TGTGCCAGCAGCGTACAATCCCGGGGGGGACCTGGAAACACCATATATTTT. As protein: CASSVQSRGGPGNTIYF.

The rearrangement joins TRBV5-1 to TRBJ2-1, with TRBD2 matching over 12 bases. CDR3 length: 16 residues. Germline CDR1 and CDR2: SGHRS and YFSETQ. Losses at the gene ends were 1 base for V and 4 bases for J; bases not matched to a gene: 3. The CDR3 region is CASSLTTSGGYNEQFF. The CDR3 nucleotides are TGCGCCAGCAGCTTGACTACTAGCGGGGGGTACAATGAGCAGTTCTTC.

The genes are TRBV5-8 and TRBJ1-3; possibly TRBD1 for D (6 bases). From germline, CDR1 is SGHTS and CDR2 YDEGEE. Trimming removed 3 bases from V and 1 base from J, with 11 bases in between. This CDR3 is 15 amino acids long. CDR3 sequence reads: CASSYGQISGNTIYF. CDR3 bases: TGTGCCAGCAGCTATGGACAGATTTCTGGAAACACCATATATTTT. Supplemented by reference TRBV5-8 and TRBJ1-3, the full variable domain reads EAGVTQSPTHLIKTRGQQATLRCSPISGHTSVYWYQQALGLGLQFLLWYDEGEERNRGNFPPRFSGRQFPNYSSELNVNALELEDSALYLCASSYGQISGNTIYFGEGSWLTVV.

As to this clone: Because the CDR3's place on the DNA is in doubt, the DNA is left out and the CDR3 is given as listed by TCRdb. V and J are TRBV25-1 and TRBJ2-5; the table's D gene call, TRBD1, was not cross checked with the DNA. Germline CDR1 reads MGHDK; CDR2 reads SYGVNS. The CDR3 contains 18 residues when both ends are counted. The CDR3 protein is CASSTSLRDRGGGETQYF.